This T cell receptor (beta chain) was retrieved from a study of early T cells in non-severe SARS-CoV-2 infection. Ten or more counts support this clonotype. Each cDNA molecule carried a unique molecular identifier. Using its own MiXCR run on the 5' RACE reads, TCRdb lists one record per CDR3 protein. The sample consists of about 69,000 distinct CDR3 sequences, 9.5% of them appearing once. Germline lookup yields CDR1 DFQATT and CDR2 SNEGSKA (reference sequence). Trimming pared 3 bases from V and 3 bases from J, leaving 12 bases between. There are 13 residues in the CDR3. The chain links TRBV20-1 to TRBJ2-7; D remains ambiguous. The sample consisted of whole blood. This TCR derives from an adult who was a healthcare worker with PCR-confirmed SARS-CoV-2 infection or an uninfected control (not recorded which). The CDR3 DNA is TGCAGTGCTAGTCCCCCGTCAGTCTACGAGCAGTACTTC. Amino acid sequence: CSASPPSVYEQYF.